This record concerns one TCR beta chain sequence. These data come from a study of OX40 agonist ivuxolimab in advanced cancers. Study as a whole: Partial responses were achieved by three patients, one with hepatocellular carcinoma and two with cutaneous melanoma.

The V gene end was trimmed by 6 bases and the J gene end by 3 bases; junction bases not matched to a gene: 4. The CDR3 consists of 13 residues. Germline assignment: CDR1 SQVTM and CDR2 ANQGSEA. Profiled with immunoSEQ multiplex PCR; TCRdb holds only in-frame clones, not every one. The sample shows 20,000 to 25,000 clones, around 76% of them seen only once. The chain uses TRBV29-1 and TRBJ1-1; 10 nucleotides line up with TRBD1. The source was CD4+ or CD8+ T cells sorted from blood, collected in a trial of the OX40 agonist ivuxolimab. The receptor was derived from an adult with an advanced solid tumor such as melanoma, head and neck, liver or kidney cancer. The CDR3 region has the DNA TGCAGCGTGCCGGGACAGGGGTACACTGAAGCTTTCTTT. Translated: CSVPGQGYTEAFF.